These 27 T cell receptor beta chains originate from one sample sequenced in a study of blood T cell repertoires in COVID-19. Clones were read by immunoSEQ multiplex PCR, and TCRdb kept only the in-frame ones, dropping some. Of around 430,000 clones in the sample, approximately 88% were seen once. The sequenced sample consisted of peripheral blood. The receptors originated from a woman aged 45-65 years with COVID-19, enrolled during active disease.

The chain has TRBV7-8 and TRBJ2-1; 13 bases map to TRBD2. The V and J ends lost 5 bases and 7 bases, in that order; junction bases with no gene match: 8. Germline V lookup: CDR1 SGHVS, CDR2 FQNEAQ. The CDR3 length is 16 residues. CDR3 DNA sequence: TGTGCCAGCAGCCCCTACCCGGGACTAGCGGGGAATGAGCAGTTCTTC. Translation: CASSPYPGLAGNEQFF. The full variable domain, rest sourced from reference TRBV7-8 and TRBJ2-1, is GAGVSQSPRYKVAKRGQDVALRCDPISGHVSLFWYQQALGQGPEFLTYFQNEAQLDKSGLPSDRFFAERPEGSVSTLKIQRTQQEDSAVYLCASSPYPGLAGNEQFFGPGTRLTVL.

This chain connects TRBV13 to TRBJ2-3; a possible D gene is TRBD1 (7 bases). Germline V gene sequence: CDR1 PRHDT, CDR2 FYEKMQ (reference sequence). The CDR3 sequence is 14 residues long. V was shortened by 5 bases and J by 6 bases, with 15 bases between the two germline ends. Here the CDR3 reads CASSRTGEEDTQYF. DNA for the CDR3: TGTGCCAGCAGCCGCACAGGGGAGGAGGATACGCAGTATTTT. Complete variable domain (other parts from reference TRBV13 and TRBJ2-3): AAGVIQSPRHLIKEKRETATLKCYPIPRHDTVYWYQQGPGQDPQFLISFYEKMQSDKGSIPDRFSAQQFSDYHSELNMSSLELGDSALYFCASSRTGEEDTQYFGPGTRLTVL.

The chain carries TRBV5-1 and TRBJ2-3; 7 nucleotides line up with TRBD2. CDR3 length: 14 amino acids. V was pared by 7 bases and J by 0 bases, with 5 bases of the junction left unmatched. CDR1 SGHRS and CDR2 YFSETQ come from the germline V gene. CDR3 in DNA: TGCGCCAGCCGGGACTACCTAAGCACAGATACGCAGTATTTT. Protein sequence: CASRDYLSTDTQYF.

The CDR3 DNA follows: TGTGCCAGCAGCCGTGGCGGGGGCGGAAACTATGGCTACACCTTC. Amino acid sequence: CASSRGGGGNYGYTF. This chain connects TRBV5-4 to TRBJ1-2; D may be TRBD1 (6 bases). With 4 bases removed from V and 2 bases from J, the gap between germline ends came to 15 bases. Per the germline V gene, CDR1 is SGHNT and CDR2 is YYREEE (reference sequence). There are 15 residues in the CDR3. The entire variable domain, with the rest obtained from reference TRBV5-4 and TRBJ1-2, is as follows: ETGVTQSPTHLIKTRGQQVTLRCSSQSGHNTVSWYQQALGQGPQFIFQYYREEENGRGNFPPRFSGLQFPNYSSELNVNALELDDSALYLCASSRGGGGNYGYTFGSGTRLTVV.

This rearrangement joins TRBV3-1 (or the pseudogene TRBV3-2) to TRBJ2-3, with TRBD2 matching 10 bases. After removal of 2 bases from V and 4 bases from J, the junction contained 6 bases not matched to a gene. This CDR3 spans 16 amino acids. Germline CDR1 is LGHDT and CDR2 is YNNKEL (reference sequence). CDR3 bases: TGTGCCAGCAGCCAAAATAGCGGGGGGCCAGCAGATACGCAGTATTTT. As protein: CASSQNSGGPADTQYF.

The genes are TRBV13 and TRBJ1-3, with TRBD1 matching 7 bases. The V gene's germline CDR1 is PRHDT and CDR2 FYEKMQ (reference sequence). The CDR3 extends over 16 amino acids. Trimming removed 5 bases from V and 2 bases from J; junction bases left unmatched: 9. CDR3 coding DNA: TGTGCCAGCAGCCGACTAGACAGGGATGCTGGAAACACCATATATTTT. Translated, it gives CASSRLDRDAGNTIYF. The entire variable domain, with the rest obtained from reference TRBV13 and TRBJ1-3, is as follows: AAGVIQSPRHLIKEKRETATLKCYPIPRHDTVYWYQQGPGQDPQFLISFYEKMQSDKGSIPDRFSAQQFSDYHSELNMSSLELGDSALYFCASSRLDRDAGNTIYFGEGSWLTVV.

As DNA, the CDR3 is TGTGCCAGCAGCCCAGGATCAAGCTCCTACGAGCAGTACTTC. As protein: CASSPGSSSYEQYF. The chain is built from TRBV7-9 and TRBJ2-7, with D unresolved. The CDR3 loop spans 14 amino acids. Trimming took 5 bases from V and 0 from J, leaving 11 bases between them. Germline V gene sequence: CDR1 SEHNR, CDR2 FQNEAQ (reference sequence). The whole variable domain, remainder taken from reference TRBV7-9 and TRBJ2-7, is DTGVSQNPRHKITKRGQNVTFRCDPISEHNRLYWYRQTLGQGPEFLTYFQNEAQLEKSRLLSDRFSAERPKGSFSTLEIQRTEQGDSAMYLCASSPGSSSYEQYFGPGTRLTVT.

The rearrangement joins TRBV6-1 to TRBJ2-7, with 8 bases fitting TRBD1. This CDR3 contains 16 residues. Looked up from germline, CDR1 is MNHNS and CDR2 is SASEGT. V lost 4 bases and J lost 7; bases outside the gene matches: 15. The CDR3 reads CASSGPGTGLLWEQYF. CDR3 DNA: TGTGCCAGCAGTGGGCCGGGGACAGGTCTCCTCTGGGAGCAGTACTTC.

The chain uses TRBV27 and TRBJ2-7; D is perhaps TRBD1 (6 bases). Trimming took 4 bases from V and 6 from J, leaving 13 bases between them. CDR3 length equals 13 residues. Germline V gene data show CDR1 as MNHEY and CDR2 as SMNVEV (reference sequence). CDR3 bases: TGTGCCAGCAGTTCCCCCGGGACATCCGAGCAGTACTTC. Its translation is CASSSPGTSEQYF.

The CDR3 spells CASSEGTGFNRRTEAFF. The CDR3 DNA is TGCGCCAGCAGTGAAGGGACAGGCTTCAATAGAAGGACTGAAGCTTTCTTT. The V gene is TRBV10-1, the J gene TRBJ1-1, with 8 bases lining up with TRBD1. Germline CDR1 WNHNN, CDR2 SYGVQD (reference sequence). There are 17 residues in the CDR3. With V trimmed by 3 bases and J by 5 bases, 14 bases remained unmatched.

V gene TRBV7-3 combines with J gene TRBJ1-1; the match to TRBD1 covers 7 bases. J lost 10 bases, V lost 5 bases, and 10 bases had no gene match. From germline, CDR1 is SGHTA and CDR2 FQGTGA. The CDR3 has 13 residues. In DNA form, the CDR3 reads TGTGCCAGCAGCCCCCAAGGTGGGGACAGAGCTTTCTTT. This sequence encodes CASSPQGGDRAFF.

V is TRBV5-1 and J is TRBJ2-2, with D perhaps TRBD1 (6 bases). The germline V gene has CDR1 SGHRS and CDR2 YFSETQ. V lost 3 bases and J lost 6, with 15 bases in between. This CDR3 spans 15 amino acids. This CDR3 reads CASSSLQGSAGELFF. CDR3 bases: TGCGCCAGCAGCTCACTACAGGGTTCCGCCGGGGAGCTGTTTTTT.

The rearrangement uses TRBV5-3 and TRBJ1-6, with 7 positions matching TRBD1. TRBV5-3 is placed among ORFs of uncertain function. V lost 0 bases to trimming and J lost 9 bases; unmatched junction nucleotides: 6. CDR3 length: 15 residues. Here the CDR3 reads CARSLDDRDISPLHF. CDR3 DNA sequence: TGTGCCAGAAGCTTGGACGACAGGGATATTTCACCCCTCCACTTT.

This clone was counted a few times. This chain joins TRBV6-5 and TRBJ1-1; D gene uncertain. CDR3 length: 13 residues. Deletions cut 5 bases from V and 4 bases from J, with 11 bases between. Looked up from germline, CDR1 is MNHEY and CDR2 is SVGAGI. The CDR3 is CASSRHLGTEAFF. The CDR3 DNA sequence: TGTGCCAGCAGTCGCCACCTCGGCACTGAAGCTTTCTTT.

As concerns this clone: Other DNA sequences in the same sample also yield this CDR3. This chain links TRBV12-3 or TRBV12-4 with TRBJ2-5; 7 bases fit TRBD2. After removal of 6 bases from V and 2 bases from J, the junction contained 3 bases not matched to a gene. There are 13 residues in the CDR3. In nucleotides, the CDR3 is TGTGCCAGCAGCAGGGACTATCAAGAGACCCAGTACTTC. This gives the protein CASSRDYQETQYF.

This clone was seen a single time. The rearrangement uses TRBV10-1 and TRBJ2-1, with TRBD1 matching 7 bases. Germline trimming cut 6 bases from V and 7 bases from J; bases unmatched to any gene: 6. Germline-derived CDR1 and CDR2 are WNHNN and SYGVQD (reference sequence). This CDR3 comprises 13 residues. CDR3 sequence reads: CASSKTGRNEQFF. CDR3 coding DNA: TGCGCCAGCAGCAAGACAGGGCGAAATGAGCAGTTCTTC.

V gene TRBV6-2 or TRBV6-3 combines with J gene TRBJ1-4, with D perhaps TRBD1 (6 bases). The CDR3 runs 16 residues. V was trimmed by 4 bases and J by 8 bases, leaving 20 bases between them. CDR1 is MNHEY, CDR2 SVGEGT, per germline. The CDR3 region has the DNA TGTGCCAGCAGTTCAGTCGACAGGACGATTGGGGAAAAACTGTTTTTT. The encoded protein is CASSSVDRTIGEKLFF.

The J gene is TRBJ2-3, the V gene TRBV5-5; 12 bases are shared with TRBD2. CDR1 and CDR2 (germline): SGHKS, YYEKEE (reference sequence). V trimming: 4 bases; J trimming: 2 bases; junction bases outside the gene matches: 5. CDR3 length: 16 residues. The CDR3 DNA sequence: TGTGCCAGCAGCCGTCGGACTAGCGGGGACACAGATACGCAGTATTTT. Translation: CASSRRTSGDTDTQYF.

The chain joins TRBV30 to TRBJ1-2; a weak D match, TRBD1 (6 bases). The germline gives CDR1 GTSNPN, CDR2 SVGIG (reference sequence). The CDR3 totals 11 residues. V lost 7 bases and J 5 bases, leaving 11 bases between the germline ends. CDR3 coding DNA: TGTGCCTTCAGGGGAAAGTATGGCTACACCTTC. Its protein is CAFRGKYGYTF.

The chain has TRBV9 and TRBJ1-2, with 7 bases identical to TRBD1. V was clipped by 2 bases and J by 8 bases; unmatched bases: 9. Per germline, CDR1 SGDLS and CDR2 YYNGEE. The CDR3 is 14 amino acids. For the CDR3, the DNA is TGTGCCAGCAGCGTCGGCACAGGGGAAGGAGGCTACACCTTC. Translating it yields CASSVGTGEGGYTF.

The rearrangement uses TRBV5-1 and TRBJ2-4; 8 bases are a match to TRBD1. V was pared by 4 bases and J by 7 bases, with 7 bases of the junction left unmatched. The length of the CDR3 is 14 residues. Germline CDR1 is SGHRS and CDR2 is YFSETQ. The CDR3 spells CASSPRTGHNIQYF. Written as DNA, the CDR3 is TGCGCCAGCAGCCCCCGGACAGGGCATAACATTCAGTACTTC.

The chain links TRBV15 to TRBJ2-3; TRBD2 is a possible D gene (5 bases). The germline CDR1 and CDR2 sequences are LNHNV and YYDKDF (reference sequence). Between the trimmed V and J ends, which lost 1 base and 1 base, there was a span of 12 bases. This CDR3 region has 16 residues. The CDR3 bases are TGTGCCACCAGCAGAGCCCCCAAGCGGCGCACAGATACGCAGTATTTT. It is translated as CATSRAPKRRTDTQYF.

The genes are TRBV5-4 and TRBJ2-1; D gene unclear. Trimming pared 0 bases from V and 3 bases from J, leaving 4 bases between. Germline V gives CDR1 SGHNT, CDR2 YYREEE (reference sequence). The length of the CDR3 is 13 residues. The CDR3 bases are TGTGCCAGCAGCTTGGGACTCTACAATGAGCAGTTCTTC. Its protein product is CASSLGLYNEQFF.

The V and J genes are TRBV7-2 and TRBJ2-7, with 12 bases that match TRBD1. V was pared by 1 base and J by 9 bases, with 7 bases of the junction left unmatched. The germline gives CDR1 SGHTA, CDR2 FQGNSA. The CDR3 spans 15 residues. The CDR3 here is CASSLEGTGGVRQYF. CDR3 DNA sequence: TGTGCCAGCAGCTTAGAAGGGACAGGGGGCGTGAGGCAGTACTTC.

Here the CDR3 DNA reads TGTGCCAGCAGTTACTCCCGGTCGGGTGAGCAGTTCTTC. Its protein product is CASSYSRSGEQFF. The genes are TRBV6-5 and TRBJ2-1; D is unresolved. Germline V gene lookup returns CDR1 MNHEY and CDR2 SVGAGI. V shed 0 bases and J shed 9 bases, with 9 bases lying between them. The CDR3 loop spans 13 amino acids.

The table lists this clone with a count of one. This chain connects TRBV6-5 to TRBJ2-1; 8 bases align to TRBD2. Trimming removed 8 bases from V and 4 bases from J; junction bases left unmatched: 10. The germline CDR1 and CDR2 sequences are MNHEY and SVGAGI. The CDR3 loop spans 15 amino acids. CDR3: CASRPTSGIYNEQFF. CDR3 nucleotides: TGTGCCAGCCGTCCTACTAGCGGAATATACAATGAGCAGTTCTTC.

The rearrangement uses TRBV29-1 and TRBJ1-2; 8 positions agree with TRBD1. CDR3 length equals 13 residues. V dropped 1 base and J dropped 6; count of bases not matched to a gene: 4. The V gene's germline CDR1 is SQVTM and CDR2 ANQGSEA. This CDR3 reads CSVEVAGGDGYTF. CDR3 bases: TGCAGCGTTGAAGTTGCAGGGGGCGATGGCTACACCTTC.